This T cell receptor (beta chain) was sequenced during a study of technical replicates of blood from a few donors. TCRdb's table, derived via immunoSEQ multiplex PCR, lists solely in-frame clones and lacks some. The table lists about 72,000 clones, about 95% of them singletons. This clone was seen only once. The CDR3 runs to 15 residues. V was trimmed by 4 bases and J by 2 bases, leaving 14 bases between them. CDR1 is MNHEY and CDR2 is SMNVEV in the germline V gene (reference sequence). The source material was T cells isolated from PBMCs. This chain joins TRBV27 and TRBJ1-1; a weak D match, TRBD1 (6 bases). This TCR was recovered from a human donor in good health. The CDR3 DNA reads as TGTGCCAGCAGTTCTTGGACAGCTAAAAACACTGAAGCTTTCTTT. Translation gives CASSSWTAKNTEAFF.